These 30 T cell receptor beta chains were sequenced from one sample in a study of shared T cell receptors in the human thymus. Measured with immunoSEQ multiplex PCR; TCRdb has only the in-frame clones, and not every one. The top ten clones hold 0.01% of a sample with roughly 660,000 clones, more than 75% of them seen once. This sample also appeared in a second study, on human thymus T cells.

Specimen: thymocytes. These receptor sequences come from a boy younger than two with a congenital heart defect.

This clone was detected only a few times. CDR3 loop: CASSCGQGQSPLHF. CDR3 DNA: TGTGCCAGCAGCTGCGGACAGGGGCAATCACCCCTCCACTTT. The chain is built from TRBV5-6 and TRBJ1-6, with TRBD1 identical over 9 bases. V trimming: 3 bases; J trimming: 10 bases; junction bases outside the gene matches: 5. The CDR3 totals 14 residues. Germline CDR1 SGHDT, CDR2 YYEEEE.

The genes are TRBV27 and TRBJ2-2, with D perhaps matching TRBD2 (5 bases). Trimming took 5 bases from V and 5 from J, leaving 21 bases between them. CDR3 length: 17 residues. Germline values: CDR1 MNHEY, CDR2 SMNVEV (reference sequence). The CDR3 nucleotides are TGTGCCAGCAGTCCCCCCCAGGACTGGAGAGGGACCGGGGAGCTGTTTTTT. Translated: CASSPPQDWRGTGELFF.

The V and J genes are TRBV14 and TRBJ1-4, with TRBD1 as a possible D gene (6 bases). V was clipped by 0 bases and J by 5 bases, with 10 bases between them. Germline CDR1 and CDR2: SGHDN and FVKESK. This CDR3 is 15 amino acids long. DNA for the CDR3: TGTGCCAGCAGCCAAGACGCAGGGGAGAATGAAAAACTGTTTTTT. This encodes CASSQDAGENEKLFF.

The chain employs TRBV10-3 and TRBJ2-3; 8 bases are shared with TRBD1. V shed 6 bases and J 3 bases; nucleotides not matched to a gene: 11. Germline-derived CDR1 and CDR2 are ENHRY and SYGVKD. The CDR3 length is 16 residues. The CDR3 DNA reads as TGTGCCATCAGACCGTCGGGTCAGGGGGCTACAGATACGCAGTATTTT. Amino acid sequence: CAIRPSGQGATDTQYF.

The rearrangement joins TRBV4-2 to TRBJ2-5, with D perhaps TRBD1 (6 bases). The CDR3 loop spans 14 amino acids. Trimming shortened V by 6 bases and J by 1 base, and 12 bases separated the two germline ends. Germline V gene data show CDR1 as LGHNA and CDR2 as YNFKEQ. The CDR3 DNA reads TGTGCCAGCAGGGGGGCCGGGACCCAAGAGACCCAGTACTTC. Protein: CASRGAGTQETQYF.

Turning to this clone: Other DNA sequences from this sample encode an identical CDR3 as well. The chain couples TRBV29-1 to TRBJ2-1, with a tentative D call TRBD2 (5 bases). This CDR3 contains 15 residues. V shed 3 bases and J shed 4 bases, with 16 bases lying between them. Per germline, CDR1 SQVTM and CDR2 ANQGSEA. CDR3 amino acids: CSVEDGEPVYNEQFF. The CDR3 region has the DNA TGCAGCGTTGAGGATGGGGAGCCGGTTTACAATGAGCAGTTCTTC.

The chain has TRBV7-9 and TRBJ2-1; 9 nucleotides match TRBD1. J was trimmed by 5 bases and V by 6 bases; bases with no gene match: 11. The V gene's germline CDR1 is SEHNR and CDR2 FQNEAQ (reference sequence). The CDR3 consists of 16 residues. CDR3 sequence (DNA): TGTGCCAGCAGGCAACCCCTACAGGGGGCCCACAATGAGCAGTTCTTC. It specifies CASRQPLQGAHNEQFF.

This chain links TRBV18 with TRBJ2-7; D perhaps matches TRBD1 (6 bases). The CDR3 contains 15 residues. Germline CDR1 reads KGHSH; CDR2 reads LQKENI. V was cut by 3 bases and J by 0 bases, with 12 bases left in between. The CDR3 sequence: CASSPRTANSYEQYF. The CDR3 DNA follows: TGTGCCAGCTCACCCCGGACAGCGAACTCCTACGAGCAGTACTTC. Complete variable domain (other parts from reference TRBV18 and TRBJ2-7): NAGVMQNPRHLVRRRGQEARLRCSPMKGHSHVYWYRQLPEEGLKFMVYLQKENIIDESGMPKERFSAEFPKEGPSILRIQQVVRGDSAAYFCASSPRTANSYEQYFGPGTRLTVT.

The V gene is TRBV7-8, the J gene TRBJ2-1; possibly TRBD1 for D (5 bases). The CDR3 length is 13 residues. The V end was cut by 5 bases, the J end by 10 bases, with 15 bases between. The germline CDR1 and CDR2 sequences are SGHVS and FQNEAQ. In nucleotides, the CDR3 is TGTGCCAGCAGCCCCCGCAGGACAAACGAGCAGTTCTTC. The encoded protein is CASSPRRTNEQFF. Together with reference TRBV7-8 and TRBJ2-1, the CDR3 gives the full variable domain: GAGVSQSPRYKVAKRGQDVALRCDPISGHVSLFWYQQALGQGPEFLTYFQNEAQLDKSGLPSDRFFAERPEGSVSTLKIQRTQQEDSAVYLCASSPRRTNEQFFGPGTRLTVL.

The chain links TRBV20-1 to TRBJ2-3; possible D gene TRBD1, 5 bases. The CDR3 spans 11 residues. The germline gives CDR1 DFQATT, CDR2 SNEGSKA (reference sequence). CDR3: CSRWGQDTQYF. CDR3 DNA: TGCAGCCGATGGGGCCAAGATACGCAGTATTTT.

The CDR3 DNA sequence: TGCGCCAGCAGCCAAGTAGAGTACTTC. The encoded protein is CASSQVEYF. The chain couples TRBV4-3 to TRBJ2-5, with no clear D. CDR1 is LGHNA, CDR2 YSLEER, per germline. The length of the CDR3 is 9 residues. The germline V and J ends were trimmed by 1 base and 12 bases, with 3 bases remaining between them.

The rearrangement uses TRBV28 and TRBJ2-7; D gene unclear. Germline lookup yields CDR1 MDHEN and CDR2 SYDVKM. V was cut by 6 bases and J by 0 bases, with 6 bases left in between. This CDR3 is 12 amino acids long. CDR3 residues: CASSHFSYEQYF. The CDR3 DNA reads as TGTGCCAGCAGCCACTTCTCCTACGAGCAGTACTTC.

This chain joins TRBV7-2 and TRBJ1-5; D gene uncertain. This CDR3 contains 16 residues. Germline values: CDR1 SGHTA, CDR2 FQGNSA. Trimming stripped 5 bases from V and 5 bases from J, with 19 bases between. CDR3 coding DNA: TGTGCCAGCAGCCCGACCCCGAGGAACGACGATCAGCCCCAGCATTTT. Its translation: CASSPTPRNDDQPQHF.

This chain connects TRBV2 to TRBJ1-2; the D gene is possibly TRBD1 (5 bases). Trimming took 6 bases from V and 8 from J, leaving 16 bases between them. There are 13 residues in the CDR3. CDR1 is SNHLY and CDR2 is FYNNEI in the germline V gene. For the CDR3, the DNA is TGTGCCAGCAGCACCTCGGGGACTGGAGGCTACACCTTC. Residues: CASSTSGTGGYTF.

This rearrangement joins TRBV11-3 to TRBJ2-7; D possibly corresponds to TRBD2 (6 bases). This CDR3 comprises 16 residues. Trimming took 4 bases from V and 2 from J, leaving 18 bases between them. CDR1 and CDR2 (germline): SGHNT, YENEEA. This CDR3 is CASSSISGLSPYEQYF. CDR3 nucleotide sequence: TGTGCCAGCAGCTCGATCAGCGGGCTCAGCCCCTACGAGCAGTACTTC.

The genes are TRBV19 and TRBJ1-4; the match to TRBD1 covers 10 bases. Germline V CDR1 and CDR2: LNHDA, SQIVND (reference sequence). The CDR3 covers 14 residues. Losses at the gene ends were 6 bases for V and 6 bases for J; bases not matched to a gene: 4. For the CDR3, the DNA is TGTGCCAGTAGAACGGACAGGGGGTATGAAAAACTGTTTTTT. Translating it yields CASRTDRGYEKLFF. Together with reference TRBV19 and TRBJ1-4, the CDR3 gives the full variable domain: DGGITQSPKYLFRKEGQNVTLSCEQNLNHDAMYWYRQDPGQGLRLIYYSQIVNDFQKGDIAEGYSVSREKKESFPLTVTSAQKNPTAFYLCASRTDRGYEKLFFGSGTQLSVL.

V usage is TRBV7-8 and J usage is TRBJ1-5, with 8 bases that match TRBD1. Germline CDR1 reads SGHVS; CDR2 reads FQNEAQ. The CDR3 consists of 16 residues. With V trimmed by 5 bases and J by 0 bases, 6 bases remained unmatched. The chain's CDR3 is CASSHRDRYSNQPQHF. The CDR3 DNA sequence: TGTGCCAGCAGCCACCGGGACAGGTATAGCAATCAGCCCCAGCATTTT.

The gene calls are TRBV7-2 and TRBJ2-2; TRBD2 might be the D (6 bases). Per germline, CDR1 SGHTA and CDR2 FQGNSA. The V gene lost 2 bases and the J gene lost 5 bases, with 21 bases spanning the gap. This CDR3 comprises 18 residues. The CDR3 coding sequence is TGTGCCAGCAGCTTATTTCCAGCTAGGGACTTAGTTACCGGGGAGCTGTTTTTT. It encodes CASSLFPARDLVTGELFF. Drawing the rest from reference TRBV7-2 and TRBJ2-2, the complete variable domain is GAGVSQSPSNKVTEKGKDVELRCDPISGHTALYWYRQSLGQGLEFLIYFQGNSAPDKSGLPSDRFSAERTGGSVSTLTIQRTQQEDSAVYLCASSLFPARDLVTGELFFGEGSRLTVL.

This sequence joins TRBV29-1 and TRBJ1-2; 10 bases fit TRBD1. In germline, CDR1 is SQVTM, CDR2 ANQGSEA. CDR3 length equals 16 residues. V lost 3 bases and J lost 6; bases outside the gene matches: 13. The CDR3 protein is CSVEIGTGEIKHGYTF. Written as DNA, the CDR3 is TGCAGCGTTGAGATCGGGACAGGGGAAATTAAGCATGGCTACACCTTC.

The chain recombines TRBV25-1 with TRBJ1-5, with D uncertain. Trimming shortened V by 4 bases and J by 5 bases, and 9 bases separated the two germline ends. The CDR3 covers 13 residues. CDR1 and CDR2 (germline): MGHDK, SYGVNS. The CDR3, as DNA: TGTGCCAGCAGTGCCGCAGATTATCAGCCCCAGCATTTT. Amino acids: CASSAADYQPQHF.

The chain carries TRBV20-1 and TRBJ2-7; unclear D gene. The CDR3 runs to 11 residues. The V gene's germline CDR1 is DFQATT and CDR2 SNEGSKA (reference sequence). V lost 1 base and J lost 6, with 7 bases in between. In DNA, the CDR3 is TGCAGTGCTAGAGTGGTCGGCGAGCAGTACTTC. Its protein is CSARVVGEQYF.

V and J are TRBV11-2 and TRBJ2-7; 7 bases map to TRBD2. V gave up 1 base and J gave up 1 base; unmatched junction bases: 4. This CDR3 comprises 15 residues. Germline lookup yields CDR1 SGHAT and CDR2 FQNNGV. This CDR3 is CASSLGEGQSYEQYF. The CDR3, as DNA: TGTGCCAGCAGCTTAGGGGAGGGCCAATCCTACGAGCAGTACTTC.

The V call is TRBV18, the J call TRBJ1-2; no clear D. Trimming removed 3 bases at V and 5 bases at J, with 10 bases between. The germline CDR1 and CDR2 sequences are KGHSH and LQKENI. This CDR3 contains 13 residues. The CDR3 here is CASSPPGYYGYTF. The CDR3 nucleotides read TGTGCCAGCTCACCTCCCGGTTATTATGGCTACACCTTC.

The chain has TRBV30 and TRBJ2-7, with TRBD1 matching over 8 bases. This CDR3 region has 14 residues. CDR1 and CDR2 (germline): GTSNPN, SVGIG (reference sequence). The V segment lost 3 bases and the J segment 2 bases; nucleotides outside the gene matches: 6. The CDR3 DNA follows: TGTGCCTGGAGCCCACGGACAGGGACCTACGAGCAGTACTTC. Translation gives CAWSPRTGTYEQYF.

V usage is TRBV30 and J usage is TRBJ2-7; 9 nucleotides match TRBD1. This CDR3 region has 14 residues. Germline assignment: CDR1 GTSNPN and CDR2 SVGIG (reference sequence). V was clipped by 2 bases and J by 2 bases; unmatched bases: 4. CDR3 bases: TGTGCCTGGAGTTGGACAGGGGACCCCTACGAGCAGTACTTC. It codes for CAWSWTGDPYEQYF.

The gene calls are TRBV28 and TRBJ2-5; 10 bases line up with TRBD1. This CDR3 has 15 residues. Unmatched junction bases numbered 6, after V lost 5 bases and J lost 3 bases. CDR1 and CDR2 from the germline V gene are MDHEN and SYDVKM. CDR3 residues: CASSPPGTGEETQYF. The CDR3 region has the DNA TGTGCCAGCAGTCCTCCCGGGACAGGGGAAGAGACCCAGTACTTC.

This chain uses TRBV11-3 with TRBJ2-1; TRBD2 matches 8 bases. V was clipped by 1 base and J by 14 bases; unmatched bases: 7. The CDR3 sequence is 13 residues long. The germline V gene has CDR1 SGHNT and CDR2 YENEEA. The CDR3: CASSLVEGTRKFF. CDR3 sequence (DNA): TGTGCCAGCAGCTTAGTGGAGGGGACTAGGAAGTTCTTC. Full variable domain (remainder filled in from reference TRBV11-3 and TRBJ2-1): EAGVVQSPRYKIIEKKQPVAFWCNPISGHNTLYWYLQNLGQGPELLIRYENEEAVDDSQLPKDRFSAERLKGVDSTLKIQPAELGDSAVYLCASSLVEGTRKFFGPGTRLTVL.

The chain couples TRBV11-2 to TRBJ2-1; 7 positions agree with TRBD2. CDR1 and CDR2 (germline): SGHAT, FQNNGV. CDR3 length: 16 amino acids. V lost 1 base and J lost 2; bases outside the gene matches: 5. The CDR3 nucleotides read TGTGCCAGCAGCTTAGGTGGCGGGGGACCCTACAATGAGCAGTTCTTC. Its protein is CASSLGGGGPYNEQFF.

The rearrangement joins TRBV19 to TRBJ2-5; D perhaps matches TRBD2 (5 bases). The J call may be mistaken, given a closer DNA end match to TRBJ2-7. The CDR3 sequence is 14 residues long. Germline loops: CDR1 LNHDA, CDR2 SQIVND (reference sequence). The CDR3 here is CASAGEQLSDEQYF. The DNA for the CDR3 is TGTGCCAGTGCCGGGGAGCAGTTGTCAGACGAGCAGTACTTC.

V gene TRBV6-8 combines with J gene TRBJ1-2, with TRBD1 identical over 7 bases. Germline V lookup: CDR1 MNHGY, CDR2 SAAAGT. J gave up 3 bases and V 2 bases, and 6 bases lay outside the gene matches. The length of the CDR3 is 15 residues. As DNA, the CDR3 is TGTGCCAGCAGTTACGAAGGCAGGGGGGACTATGGCTACACCTTC. Translation gives CASSYEGRGDYGYTF.